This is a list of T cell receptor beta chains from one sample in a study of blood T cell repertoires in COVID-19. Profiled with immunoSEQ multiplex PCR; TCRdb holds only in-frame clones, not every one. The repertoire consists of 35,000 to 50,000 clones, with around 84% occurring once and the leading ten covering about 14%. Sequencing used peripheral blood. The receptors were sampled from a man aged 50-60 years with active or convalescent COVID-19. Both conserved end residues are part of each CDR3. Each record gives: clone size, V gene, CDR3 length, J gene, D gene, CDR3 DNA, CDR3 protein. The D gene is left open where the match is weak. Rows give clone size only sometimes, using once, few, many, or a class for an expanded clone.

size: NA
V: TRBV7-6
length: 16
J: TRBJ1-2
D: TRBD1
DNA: TGTGCCAGCAGTCACGGGACAGGGATGGCAAACTATGGCTACACCTTC
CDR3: CASSHGTGMANYGYTF

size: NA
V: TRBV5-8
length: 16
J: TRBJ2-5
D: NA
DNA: TGTGCCAGCAGCTTGGGCAGCCTCCTCGGGGAAGAGACCCAGTACTTC
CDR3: CASSLGSLLGEETQYF

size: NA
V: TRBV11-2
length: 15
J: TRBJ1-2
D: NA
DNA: TGTGCCAGCAGCTCTCGGACAGTCCTTAACTATGGCTACACCTTC
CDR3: CASSSRTVLNYGYTF

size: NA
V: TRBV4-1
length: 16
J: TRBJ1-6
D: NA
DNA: TGCGCCAGCAGCCAAGATCCGGTCCCCTATAATTCACCCCTCCACTTT
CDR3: CASSQDPVPYNSPLHF

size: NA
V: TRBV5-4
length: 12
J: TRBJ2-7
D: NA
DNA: TGTGCCAGCAGCCGTGGGCCCTACGAGCAGTACTTC
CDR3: CASSRGPYEQYF

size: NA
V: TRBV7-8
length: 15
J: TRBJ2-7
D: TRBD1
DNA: TGTGCCAGCAGCAAAGGGACAGTAATTTCCTACGAGCAGTACTTC
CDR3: CASSKGTVISYEQYF

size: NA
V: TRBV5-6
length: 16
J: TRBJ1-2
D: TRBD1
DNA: TGTGCCAGCAGCTTGAGGGACAGGGGATTTAACTATGGCTACACCTTC
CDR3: CASSLRDRGFNYGYTF

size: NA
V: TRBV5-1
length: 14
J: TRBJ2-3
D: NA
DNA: TGCGCCAGCAGCTTGGAACTAGCAGCAGATACGCAGTATTTT
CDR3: CASSLELAADTQYF

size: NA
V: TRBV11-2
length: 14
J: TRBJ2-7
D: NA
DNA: TGTGCCAGCAGCTTAGCGTCGGTGGTCTACGAGCAGTACTTC
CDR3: CASSLASVVYEQYF

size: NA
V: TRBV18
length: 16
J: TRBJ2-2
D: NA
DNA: TGTGCCAGCTCACCACTGGGGAGAACGAACACCGGGGAGCTGTTTTTT
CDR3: CASSPLGRTNTGELFF

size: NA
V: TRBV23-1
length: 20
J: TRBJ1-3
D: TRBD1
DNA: TGCGCCAGCAGTCAGTCTACCGGGACAGGGGGTGTAAGCTCTGGAAACACCATATATTTT
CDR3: CASSQSTGTGGVSSGNTIYF

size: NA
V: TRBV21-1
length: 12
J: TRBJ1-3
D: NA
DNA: TGTGCCAGCAACGACAGGGGAAACACCATATATTTT
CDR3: CASNDRGNTIYF

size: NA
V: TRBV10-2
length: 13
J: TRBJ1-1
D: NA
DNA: TGCGCCAGCATTCGAAAACAGCACACTGAAGCTTTCTTT
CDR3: CASIRKQHTEAFF

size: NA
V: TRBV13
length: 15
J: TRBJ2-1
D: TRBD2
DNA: TGTGCCAGCAGCTTAGAGGGGACTAGCGGGGGGATACAGATCTTC
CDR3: CASSLEGTSGGIQIF

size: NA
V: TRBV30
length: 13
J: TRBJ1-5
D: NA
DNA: TGTGCCTGGAGACGAGGTAACAATCAGCCCCAGCATTTT
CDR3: CAWRRGNNQPQHF

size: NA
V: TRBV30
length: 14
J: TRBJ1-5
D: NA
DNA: TGTGCCTGGAGTGCCGGGTTGGGCAATCAGCCCCAGCATTTT
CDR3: CAWSAGLGNQPQHF

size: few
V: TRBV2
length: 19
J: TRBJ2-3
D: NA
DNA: TGTGCCAGCAGTGTTAAGTTGTTTGGGGCGGGGGCCAGCACAGATACGCAGTATTTT
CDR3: CASSVKLFGAGASTDTQYF

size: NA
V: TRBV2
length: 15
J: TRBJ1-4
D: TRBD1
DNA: TGTGCCAGCACGACCTCAGGACAGGGTACTGAAAAACTGTTTTTT
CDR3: CASTTSGQGTEKLFF

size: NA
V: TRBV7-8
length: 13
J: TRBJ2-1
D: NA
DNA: TGTGCCAACGCGGCGGGGTTCCTCAATGAGCAGTTCTTC
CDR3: CANAAGFLNEQFF

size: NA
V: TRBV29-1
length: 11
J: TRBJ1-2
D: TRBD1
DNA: TGCAGCGTTGGACAGGGTAGTGGCTACACCTTC
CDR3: CSVGQGSGYTF

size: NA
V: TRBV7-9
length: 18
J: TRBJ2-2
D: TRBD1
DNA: TGTGCCAGCAGCAGATTACCGGGACAGGGGGCCGGCACCGGGGAGCTGTTTTTT
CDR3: CASSRLPGQGAGTGELFF

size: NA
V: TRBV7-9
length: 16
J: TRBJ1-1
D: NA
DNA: TGTGCCAGCAGCTTCTTGTGGGCCAGAGTGAACACTGAAGCTTTCTTT
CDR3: CASSFLWARVNTEAFF

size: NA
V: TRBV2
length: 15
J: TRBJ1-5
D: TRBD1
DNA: TGTGCCAGCAGTTTGACAGGGCCTGGGAGCCAGCCCCAGCATTTT
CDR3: CASSLTGPGSQPQHF

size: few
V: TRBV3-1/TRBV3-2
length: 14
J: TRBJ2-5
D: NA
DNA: TGTGCCAGCAGCCAAAGGGGACTGGAAGAGACCCAGTACTTC
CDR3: CASSQRGLEETQYF

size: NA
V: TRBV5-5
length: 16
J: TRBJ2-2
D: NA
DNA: TGTGCCAGCAGCGGGGCTTCCGGGACAAAAACCGGGGAGCTGTTTTTT
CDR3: CASSGASGTKTGELFF

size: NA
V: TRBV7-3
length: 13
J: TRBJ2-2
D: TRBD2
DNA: TGTGCCAGCAGCCCGGGGGGCACCGGGGAGCTGTTTTTT
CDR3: CASSPGGTGELFF

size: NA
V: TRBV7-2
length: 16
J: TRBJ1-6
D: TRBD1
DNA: TGTGCCAGCAGCTTAGATCGGGGACAGGGGCTTTCACCCCTCCACTTT
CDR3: CASSLDRGQGLSPLHF

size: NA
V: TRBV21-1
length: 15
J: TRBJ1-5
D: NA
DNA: TGTGCCAGCAGCAAAGGGGGGCAGAAAAATCAGCCCCAGCATTTT
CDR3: CASSKGGQKNQPQHF

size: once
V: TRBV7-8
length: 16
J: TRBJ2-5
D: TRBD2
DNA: TGTGCCAGCAGCTTTGATCAGCGGGGGGGACAAGAGACCCAGTACTTC
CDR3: CASSFDQRGGQETQYF